This T cell receptor beta chain was documented in a study of cytomegalovirus exposure and HLA in healthy donors (dated 2017 in TCRdb). With respect to the entire study: A later analysis indicated that the 120 validation repertoires were generated on the platform also employed for the 700 or so repertoires of the first cohort. The aim of the study was to test whether cataloging public T cell receptors could identify signatures of past pathogen exposure. High-throughput TCR immunosequencing, statistical association of individual TCRs with disease status, and machine learning were combined to predict cytomegalovirus infection status. A separate validation cohort of roughly 120 different subjects was used in addition to the approximately 700-subject first cohort. Here is what the overall study found, with its caveats: Cytomegalovirus status was reported to be diagnosed by the classifier with high specificity and sensitivity in both the original and validation cohorts. Most TCR sequences were observed very rarely across donors, whereas some public TCRs were present in many individuals. In the study, 150 to 200 TCR beta chains were listed as associated with cytomegalovirus. In vitro tests confirmed that a few of the cytomegalovirus-associated TCR beta chains recognize cytomegalovirus antigens. A later analysis lacked HLA typing for the validation cohort, so it scored co-occurrence in that cohort across all 120 or so repertoires. The authors suggested that the approach could potentially be generalized to other disease states and immunological phenotypes. Subsequent analysis determined that TCRs grouped into clusters in the first cohort also showed a tendency toward co-occurrence across the 90 to 150 validation repertoires, and approximately 94% of cluster scores exceeded 0.

Remarks on this clone: Its antigen is still unknown. No qualities accompany the bases; no much larger clone lies one base away.

Donors formed part of the validation cohort, which comprised over a hundred subjects and was distinct from the first cohort of several hundred subjects. Receptor amplification or capture employed the immunoSEQ multiplex PCR assay. The authors processed their data as follows. A statistical classification framework was built to diagnose cytomegalovirus status from the catalog of TCR beta chain sequences. Held by TCRdb, this immuneACCESS table contains in-frame sequences only and omits some clones. Under half of the omission traces to an unresolved V gene where checked; the cause of the rest is unknown. V, J and clone size are taken as reported in that table, and D and trimming were inferred from the DNA itself. A total of some 260,000 clones appear in this sample, over 75% of them only once. The top ten clonotypes cover more than 10% of the sample. The TCR was taken from a man aged 18 to 35 in good health and CMV-seropositive. Sequencing used PBMCs.

This receptor has the CDR3 CAWSRATNQPQHF. The DNA is as follows: TGTGCCTGGAGTCGGGCCACCAATCAGCCCCAGCATTTT. The chain was built from TRBV30 and TRBJ1-5, with no confidently assigned D gene. Trimming at the junction amounts to 2 bases on V and 3 bases on J, and the germline ends lie 8 bases apart. Via the germline V gene (reference sequence), CDR1 is GTSNPN and CDR2 SVGIG. The CDR3 sequence holds 13 residues, the cysteine and phenylalanine included. The CDR3 DNA has 39 bases and is translated from base 1.